The TCR beta chain described here comes from a study of beta chain features in type 1 diabetes. Findings and limits, study-wide: Moderate yet significant TCRB CDR3 shortening was seen in Type 1 diabetes patients in all four CD4+ subsets.

This clone was counted a few times. Its antigen is undetermined. The CDR3 length is 13 residues. V was trimmed by 10 bases and J by 6 bases, leaving 18 bases between them. Germline values: CDR1 ENHRY, CDR2 SYGVKD. Sequencing targeted expressed TCRB transcripts, as all isolated RNA had been reverse transcribed. Only in-frame clones appear in the TCRdb table, and some are missing; sequencing was by immunoSEQ multiplex PCR. Of around 130,000 clones in the sample, around 8.8% were seen once. This receptor was identified in a young man with type 1 diabetes. The rearrangement uses TRBV10-3 and TRBJ1-1; D is perhaps TRBD1 (6 bases). The source material was central memory CD4+ T cells from blood. CDR3 nucleotides: TGTGCCACCCTCAGGGGTGAGGAGGCTGAAGCTTTCTTT. Its protein product is CATLRGEEAEAFF.